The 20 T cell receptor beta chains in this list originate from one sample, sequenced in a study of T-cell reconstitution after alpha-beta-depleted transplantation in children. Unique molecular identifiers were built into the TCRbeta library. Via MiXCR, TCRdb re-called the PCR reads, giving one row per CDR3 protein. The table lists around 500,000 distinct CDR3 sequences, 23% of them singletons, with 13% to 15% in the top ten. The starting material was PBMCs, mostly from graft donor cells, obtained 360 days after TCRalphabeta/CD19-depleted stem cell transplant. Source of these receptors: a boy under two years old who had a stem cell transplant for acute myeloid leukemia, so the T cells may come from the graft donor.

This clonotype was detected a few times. This chain's CDR3 is CASPPERSSYNSPLHF. CDR3 nucleotide sequence: TGTGCCAGCCCCCCGGAGAGGAGCTCCTATAATTCACCCCTCCACTTT. The chain uses TRBV19 and TRBJ1-6; no clear D. V was clipped by 9 bases and J by 0 bases, with 15 bases between them. The CDR3 consists of 16 residues. CDR1 is LNHDA and CDR2 is SQIVND in the germline V gene (reference sequence).

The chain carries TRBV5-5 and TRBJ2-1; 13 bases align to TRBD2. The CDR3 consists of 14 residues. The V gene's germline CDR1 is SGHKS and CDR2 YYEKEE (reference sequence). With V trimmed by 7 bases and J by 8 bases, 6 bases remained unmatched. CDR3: CASQGTSGGDEQFF. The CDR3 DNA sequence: TGTGCCAGCCAGGGAACTAGCGGGGGGGATGAGCAGTTCTTC. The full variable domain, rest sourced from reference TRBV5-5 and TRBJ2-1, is DAGVTQSPTHLIKTRGQQVTLRCSPISGHKSVSWYQQVLGQGPQFIFQYYEKEERGRGNFPDRFSARQFPNYSSELNVNALLLGDSALYLCASQGTSGGDEQFFGPGTRLTVL.

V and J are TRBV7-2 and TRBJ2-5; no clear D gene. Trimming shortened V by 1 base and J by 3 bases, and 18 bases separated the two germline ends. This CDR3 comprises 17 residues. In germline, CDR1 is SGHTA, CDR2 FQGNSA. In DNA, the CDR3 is TGTGCCAGCAGCTTAGTTAAATCGAGTTTCTTTGAAGAGACCCAGTACTTC. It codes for CASSLVKSSFFEETQYF.

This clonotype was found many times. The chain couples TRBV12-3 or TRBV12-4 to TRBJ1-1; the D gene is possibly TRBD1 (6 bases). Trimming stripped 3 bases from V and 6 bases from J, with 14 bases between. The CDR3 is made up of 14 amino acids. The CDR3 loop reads CASSFGVRGAEAFF. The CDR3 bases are TGTGCCAGCAGTTTTGGGGTGAGGGGGGCTGAAGCTTTCTTT.

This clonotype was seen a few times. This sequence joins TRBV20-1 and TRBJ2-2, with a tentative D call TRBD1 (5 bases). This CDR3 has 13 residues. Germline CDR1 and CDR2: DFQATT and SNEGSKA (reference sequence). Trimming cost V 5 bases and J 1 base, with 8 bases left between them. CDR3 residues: CSAETGNTGELFF. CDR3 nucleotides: TGCAGTGCTGAAACAGGGAACACCGGGGAGCTGTTTTTT.

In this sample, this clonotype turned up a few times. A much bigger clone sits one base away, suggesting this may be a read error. The CDR3 region is CSARRQTNTGELFF. The CDR3 bases are TGCAGTGCTAGAAGGCAGACGAACACCGGGGAGCTGTTTTTT. The chain carries TRBV20-1 and TRBJ2-2; no definite D call. The CDR3 covers 14 residues. Germline CDR1 reads DFQATT; CDR2 reads SNEGSKA (reference sequence). V lost 2 bases and J lost 0, with 7 bases in between.

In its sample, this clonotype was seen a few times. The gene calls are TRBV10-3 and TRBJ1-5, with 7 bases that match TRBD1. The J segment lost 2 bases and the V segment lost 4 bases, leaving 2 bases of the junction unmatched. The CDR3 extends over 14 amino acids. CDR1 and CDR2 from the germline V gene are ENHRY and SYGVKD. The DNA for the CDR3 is TGTGCCATCAGTGCCGACAGGGGCAATCAGCCCCAGCATTTT. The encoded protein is CAISADRGNQPQHF.

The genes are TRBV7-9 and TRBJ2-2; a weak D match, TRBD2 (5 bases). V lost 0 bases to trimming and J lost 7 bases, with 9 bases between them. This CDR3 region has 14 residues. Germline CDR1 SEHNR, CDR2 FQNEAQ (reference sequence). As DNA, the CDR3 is TGTGCCAGCAGCTTAGCCCCCGAGGGCGGGGAGCTGTTTTTT. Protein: CASSLAPEGGELFF. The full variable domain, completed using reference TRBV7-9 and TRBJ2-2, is DTGVSQNPRHKITKRGQNVTFRCDPISEHNRLYWYRQTLGQGPEFLTYFQNEAQLEKSRLLSDRFSAERPKGSFSTLEIQRTEQGDSAMYLCASSLAPEGGELFFGEGSRLTVL.

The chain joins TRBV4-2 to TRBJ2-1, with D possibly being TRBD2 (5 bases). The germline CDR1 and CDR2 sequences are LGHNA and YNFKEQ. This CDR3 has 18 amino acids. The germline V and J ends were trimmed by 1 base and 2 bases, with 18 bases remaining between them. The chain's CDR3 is CASSQGIVGISAYNEQFF. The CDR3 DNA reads TGTGCCAGCAGCCAAGGAATCGTCGGGATCTCCGCCTACAATGAGCAGTTCTTC.

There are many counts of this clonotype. The CDR3 DNA is TGCAGCGTATCGACGACAGGGCAGGAGACCCAGTACTTC. Translating it yields CSVSTTGQETQYF. V gene TRBV29-1 combines with J gene TRBJ2-5; 7 bases match TRBD1. Losses at the gene ends were 6 bases for V and 5 bases for J; bases not matched to a gene: 9. This CDR3 spans 13 amino acids. In germline, CDR1 is SQVTM, CDR2 ANQGSEA.

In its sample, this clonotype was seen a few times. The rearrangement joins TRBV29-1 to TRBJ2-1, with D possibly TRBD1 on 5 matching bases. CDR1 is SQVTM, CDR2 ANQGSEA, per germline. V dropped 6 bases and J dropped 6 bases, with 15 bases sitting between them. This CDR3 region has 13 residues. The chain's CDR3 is CSVGPLWSNEQFF. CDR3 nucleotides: TGCAGCGTGGGGCCTTTATGGTCCAATGAGCAGTTCTTC.

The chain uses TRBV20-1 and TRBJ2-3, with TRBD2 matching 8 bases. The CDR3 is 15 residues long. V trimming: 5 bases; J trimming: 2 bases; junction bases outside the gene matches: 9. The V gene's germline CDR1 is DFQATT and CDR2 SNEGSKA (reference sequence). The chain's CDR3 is CSAGGRTSFTDTQYF. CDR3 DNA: TGCAGTGCTGGAGGAAGGACTAGCTTCACAGATACGCAGTATTTT.

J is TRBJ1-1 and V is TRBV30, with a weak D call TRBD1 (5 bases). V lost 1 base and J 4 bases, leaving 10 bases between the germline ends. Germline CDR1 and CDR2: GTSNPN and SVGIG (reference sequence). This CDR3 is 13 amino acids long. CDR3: CAWSAGGGTEAFF. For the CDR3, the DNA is TGTGCCTGGAGTGCCGGGGGAGGCACTGAAGCTTTCTTT.

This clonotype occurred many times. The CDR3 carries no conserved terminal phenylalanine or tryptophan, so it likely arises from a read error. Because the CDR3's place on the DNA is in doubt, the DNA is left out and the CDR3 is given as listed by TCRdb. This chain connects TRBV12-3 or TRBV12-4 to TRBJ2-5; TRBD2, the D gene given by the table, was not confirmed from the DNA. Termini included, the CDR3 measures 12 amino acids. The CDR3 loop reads CASSFRGTLIVL.

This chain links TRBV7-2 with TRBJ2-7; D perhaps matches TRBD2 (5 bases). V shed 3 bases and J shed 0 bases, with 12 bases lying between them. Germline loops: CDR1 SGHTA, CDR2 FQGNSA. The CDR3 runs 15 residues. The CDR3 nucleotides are TGTGCCAGCAGCTTCTCGGCTGGGAGCTCCTACGAGCAGTACTTC. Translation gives CASSFSAGSSYEQYF. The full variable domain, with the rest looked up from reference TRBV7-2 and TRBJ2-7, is GAGVSQSPSNKVTEKGKDVELRCDPISGHTALYWYRQSLGQGLEFLIYFQGNSAPDKSGLPSDRFSAERTGGSVSTLTIQRTQQEDSAVYLCASSFSAGSSYEQYFGPGTRLTVT.

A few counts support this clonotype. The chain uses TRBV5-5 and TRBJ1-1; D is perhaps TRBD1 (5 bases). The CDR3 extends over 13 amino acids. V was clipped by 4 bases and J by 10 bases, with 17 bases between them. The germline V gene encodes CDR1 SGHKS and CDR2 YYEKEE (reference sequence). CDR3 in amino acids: CASSPGGAKGAFF. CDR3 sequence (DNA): TGTGCCAGCAGCCCCGGAGGGGCCAAAGGAGCTTTCTTT.

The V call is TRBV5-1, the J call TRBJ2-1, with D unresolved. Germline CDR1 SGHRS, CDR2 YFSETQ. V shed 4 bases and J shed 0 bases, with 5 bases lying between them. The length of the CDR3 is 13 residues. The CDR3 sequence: CASSGISYNEQFF. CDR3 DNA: TGCGCCAGCAGCGGGATCTCCTACAATGAGCAGTTCTTC.

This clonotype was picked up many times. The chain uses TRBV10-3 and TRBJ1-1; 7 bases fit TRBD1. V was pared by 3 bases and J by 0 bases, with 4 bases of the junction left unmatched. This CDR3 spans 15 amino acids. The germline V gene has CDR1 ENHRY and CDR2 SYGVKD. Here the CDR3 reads CAISERDSLNTEAFF. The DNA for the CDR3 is TGTGCCATCAGTGAAAGGGACAGTTTGAACACTGAAGCTTTCTTT.

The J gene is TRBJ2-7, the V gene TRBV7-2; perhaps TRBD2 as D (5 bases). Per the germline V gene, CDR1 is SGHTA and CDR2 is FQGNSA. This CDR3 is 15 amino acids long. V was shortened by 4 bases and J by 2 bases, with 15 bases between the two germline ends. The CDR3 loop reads CASSSKPGLPYEQYF. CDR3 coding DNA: TGTGCCAGCAGCTCAAAGCCGGGATTACCCTACGAGCAGTACTTC.

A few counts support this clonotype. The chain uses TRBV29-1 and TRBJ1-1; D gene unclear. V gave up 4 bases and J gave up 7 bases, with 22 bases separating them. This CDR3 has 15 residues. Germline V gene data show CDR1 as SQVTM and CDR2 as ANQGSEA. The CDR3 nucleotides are TGCAGCGTTGTAAAGGATACAACCAGAACAGATGAAGCTTTCTTT. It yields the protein CSVVKDTTRTDEAFF.